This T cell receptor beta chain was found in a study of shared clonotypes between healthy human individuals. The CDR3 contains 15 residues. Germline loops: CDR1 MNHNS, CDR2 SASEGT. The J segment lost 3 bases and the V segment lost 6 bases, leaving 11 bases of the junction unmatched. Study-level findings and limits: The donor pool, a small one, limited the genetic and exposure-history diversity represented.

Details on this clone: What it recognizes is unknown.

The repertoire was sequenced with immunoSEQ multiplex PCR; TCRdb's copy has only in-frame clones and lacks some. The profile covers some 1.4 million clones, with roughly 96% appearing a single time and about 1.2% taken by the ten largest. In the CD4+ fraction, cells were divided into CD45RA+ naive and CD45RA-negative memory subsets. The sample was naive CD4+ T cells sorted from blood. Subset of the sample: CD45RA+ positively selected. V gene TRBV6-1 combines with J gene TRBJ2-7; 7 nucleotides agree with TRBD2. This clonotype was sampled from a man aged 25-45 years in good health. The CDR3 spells CASRTGGGVDYEQYF. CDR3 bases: TGTGCCAGCAGAACCGGCGGGGGAGTGGACTACGAGCAGTACTTC.